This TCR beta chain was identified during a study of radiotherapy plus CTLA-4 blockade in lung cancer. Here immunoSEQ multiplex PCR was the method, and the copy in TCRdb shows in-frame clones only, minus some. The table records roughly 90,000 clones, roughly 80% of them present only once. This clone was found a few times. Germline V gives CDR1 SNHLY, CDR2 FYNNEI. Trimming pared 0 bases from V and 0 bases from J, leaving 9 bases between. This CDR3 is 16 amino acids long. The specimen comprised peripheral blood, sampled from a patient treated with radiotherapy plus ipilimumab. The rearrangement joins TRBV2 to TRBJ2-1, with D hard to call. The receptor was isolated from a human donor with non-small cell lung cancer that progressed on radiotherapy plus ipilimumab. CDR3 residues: CASSEAEPSSYNEQFF. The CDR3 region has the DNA TGTGCCAGCAGTGAAGCGGAGCCGAGCTCCTACAATGAGCAGTTCTTC. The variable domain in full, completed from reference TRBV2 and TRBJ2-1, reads EPEVTQTPSHQVTQMGQEVILRCVPISNHLYFYWYRQILGQKVEFLVSFYNNEISEKSEIFDDQFSVERPDGSNFTLKIRSTKLEDSAMYFCASSEAEPSSYNEQFFGPGTRLTVL.